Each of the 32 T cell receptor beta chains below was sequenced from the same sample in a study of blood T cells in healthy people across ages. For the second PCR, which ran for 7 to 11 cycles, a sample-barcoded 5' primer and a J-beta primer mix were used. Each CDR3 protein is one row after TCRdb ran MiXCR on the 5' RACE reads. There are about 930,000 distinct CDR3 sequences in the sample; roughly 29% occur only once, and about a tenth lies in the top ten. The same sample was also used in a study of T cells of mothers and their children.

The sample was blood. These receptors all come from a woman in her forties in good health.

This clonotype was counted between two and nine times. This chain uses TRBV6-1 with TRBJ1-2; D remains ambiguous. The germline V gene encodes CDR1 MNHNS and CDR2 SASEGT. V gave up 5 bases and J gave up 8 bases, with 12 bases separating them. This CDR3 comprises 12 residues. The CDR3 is CASSFSGAGYTF. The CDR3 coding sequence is TGTGCCAGCAGTTTTTCGGGCGCCGGCTACACCTTC.

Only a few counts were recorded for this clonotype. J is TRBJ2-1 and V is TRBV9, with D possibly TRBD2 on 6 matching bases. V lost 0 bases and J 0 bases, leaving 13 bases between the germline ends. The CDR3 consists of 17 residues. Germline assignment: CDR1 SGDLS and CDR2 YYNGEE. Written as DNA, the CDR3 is TGTGCCAGCAGCGTAGGGGACTCGATTCGCTCCTACAATGAGCAGTTCTTC. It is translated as CASSVGDSIRSYNEQFF.

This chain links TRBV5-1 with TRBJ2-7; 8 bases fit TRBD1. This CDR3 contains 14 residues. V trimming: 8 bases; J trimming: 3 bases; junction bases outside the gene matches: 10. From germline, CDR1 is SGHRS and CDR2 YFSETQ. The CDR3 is CASKSGTGVYEQYF. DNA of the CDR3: TGCGCCAGTAAATCCGGGACAGGTGTCTACGAGCAGTACTTC.

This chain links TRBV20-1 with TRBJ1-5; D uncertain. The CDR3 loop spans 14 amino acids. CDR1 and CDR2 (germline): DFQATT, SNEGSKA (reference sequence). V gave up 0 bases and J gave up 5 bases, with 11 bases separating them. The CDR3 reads CSARDGLSDQPQHF. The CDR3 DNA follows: TGCAGTGCTAGAGACGGGCTTTCAGATCAGCCCCAGCATTTT.

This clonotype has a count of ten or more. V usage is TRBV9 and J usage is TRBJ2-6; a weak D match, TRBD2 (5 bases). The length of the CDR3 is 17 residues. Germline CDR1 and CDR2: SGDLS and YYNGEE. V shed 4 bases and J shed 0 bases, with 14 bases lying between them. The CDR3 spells CASSPTRARSGANVLTF. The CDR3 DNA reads TGTGCCAGCAGCCCCACGAGGGCCCGCTCTGGGGCCAACGTCCTGACTTTC.

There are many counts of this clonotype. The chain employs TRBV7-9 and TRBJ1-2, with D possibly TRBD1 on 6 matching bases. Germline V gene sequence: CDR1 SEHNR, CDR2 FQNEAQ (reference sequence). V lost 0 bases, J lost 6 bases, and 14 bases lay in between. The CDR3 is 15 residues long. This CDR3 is CASSLAVTGPDGYTF. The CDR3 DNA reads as TGTGCCAGCAGCTTAGCAGTTACAGGGCCTGATGGCTACACCTTC.

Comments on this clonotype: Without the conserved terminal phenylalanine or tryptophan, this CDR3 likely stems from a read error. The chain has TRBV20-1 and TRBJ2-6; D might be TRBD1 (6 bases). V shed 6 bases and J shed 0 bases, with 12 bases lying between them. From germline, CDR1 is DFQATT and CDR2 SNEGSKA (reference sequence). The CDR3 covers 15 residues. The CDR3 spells CSAPDRASGANVLTC. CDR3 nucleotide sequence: TGCAGTGCACCGGACAGAGCCTCTGGGGCCAACGTCCTGACTTGC.

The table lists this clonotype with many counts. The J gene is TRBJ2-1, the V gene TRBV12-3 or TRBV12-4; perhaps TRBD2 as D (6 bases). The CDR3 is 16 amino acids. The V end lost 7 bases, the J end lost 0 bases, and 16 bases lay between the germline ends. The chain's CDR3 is CASTRRGGSSYNEQFF. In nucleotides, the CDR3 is TGTGCCAGCACAAGGAGGGGTGGGAGCTCCTACAATGAGCAGTTCTTC.

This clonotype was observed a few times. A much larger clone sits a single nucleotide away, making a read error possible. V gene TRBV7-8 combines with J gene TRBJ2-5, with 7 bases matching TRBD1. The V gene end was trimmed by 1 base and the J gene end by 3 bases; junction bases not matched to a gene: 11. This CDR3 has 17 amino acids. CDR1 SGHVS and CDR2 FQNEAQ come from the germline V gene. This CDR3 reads CASSLEPRDRKEETQYF. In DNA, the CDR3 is TGTGCCAGCAGCTTAGAACCCAGGGACAGAAAGGAAGAGACCCAGTACTTC.

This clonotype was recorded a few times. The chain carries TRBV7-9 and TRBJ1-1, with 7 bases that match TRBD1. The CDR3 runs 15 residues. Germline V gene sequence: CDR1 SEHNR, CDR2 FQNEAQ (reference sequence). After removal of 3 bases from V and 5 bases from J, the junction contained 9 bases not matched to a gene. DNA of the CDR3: TGTGCCAGCAGCTTTCCAGGGTTCAGGGGGACTGAAGCTTTCTTT. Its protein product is CASSFPGFRGTEAFF. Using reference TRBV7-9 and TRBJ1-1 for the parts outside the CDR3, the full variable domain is DTGVSQNPRHKITKRGQNVTFRCDPISEHNRLYWYRQTLGQGPEFLTYFQNEAQLEKSRLLSDRFSAERPKGSFSTLEIQRTEQGDSAMYLCASSFPGFRGTEAFFGQGTRLTVV.

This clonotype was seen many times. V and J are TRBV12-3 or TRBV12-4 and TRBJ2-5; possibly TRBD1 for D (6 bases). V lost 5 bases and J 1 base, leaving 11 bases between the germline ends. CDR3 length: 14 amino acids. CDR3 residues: CASSRRTAQETQYF. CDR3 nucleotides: TGTGCCAGCAGTAGGAGGACAGCCCAAGAGACCCAGTACTTC.

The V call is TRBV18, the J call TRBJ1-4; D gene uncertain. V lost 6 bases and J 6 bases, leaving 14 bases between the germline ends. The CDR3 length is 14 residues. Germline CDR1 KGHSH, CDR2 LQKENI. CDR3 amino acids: CASSRGQSDEKLFF. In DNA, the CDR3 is TGTGCCAGCTCCAGAGGGCAATCGGATGAAAAACTGTTTTTT. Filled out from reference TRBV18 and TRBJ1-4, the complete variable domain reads NAGVMQNPRHLVRRRGQEARLRCSPMKGHSHVYWYRQLPEEGLKFMVYLQKENIIDESGMPKERFSAEFPKEGPSILRIQQVVRGDSAAYFCASSRGQSDEKLFFGSGTQLSVL.

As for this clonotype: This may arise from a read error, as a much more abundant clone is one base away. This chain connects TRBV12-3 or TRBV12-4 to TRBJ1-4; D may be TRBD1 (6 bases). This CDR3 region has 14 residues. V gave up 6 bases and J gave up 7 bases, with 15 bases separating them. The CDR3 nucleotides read TGTGCCAGCAGGTCTGCAGGGGTGGCTGAAAAACTGTTTTTT. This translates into CASRSAGVAEKLFF.

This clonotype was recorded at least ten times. The CDR3 DNA follows: TGCAGTGCCTACAGGACAGGGGGCGTCTACGAGCAGTACTTC. Translating gives CSAYRTGGVYEQYF. This chain links TRBV20-1 with TRBJ2-7; 11 positions agree with TRBD1. The CDR3 runs to 14 residues. V lost 6 bases, J lost 3 bases, and 7 bases stayed unmatched. Per germline, CDR1 DFQATT and CDR2 SNEGSKA (reference sequence).

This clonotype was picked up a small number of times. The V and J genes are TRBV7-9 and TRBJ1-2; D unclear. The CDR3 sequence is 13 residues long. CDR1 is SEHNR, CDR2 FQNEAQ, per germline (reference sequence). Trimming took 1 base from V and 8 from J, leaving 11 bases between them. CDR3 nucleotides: TGTGCCAGCAGCTTAGATCGGTTGGAGGGCTACACCTTC. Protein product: CASSLDRLEGYTF.

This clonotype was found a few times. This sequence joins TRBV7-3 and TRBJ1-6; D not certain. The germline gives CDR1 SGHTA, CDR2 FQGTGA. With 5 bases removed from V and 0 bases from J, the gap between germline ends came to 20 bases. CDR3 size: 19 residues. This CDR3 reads CASSPRDGYQSSYNSPLHF. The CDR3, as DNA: TGTGCCAGCAGCCCCCGAGACGGGTATCAGAGCTCCTATAATTCACCCCTCCACTTT.

The CDR3 sequence is CASSPVERGLAKNIQYF. The CDR3 DNA reads TGTGCCAGCAGCCCCGTAGAGCGGGGGCTAGCCAAAAACATTCAGTACTTC. The chain couples TRBV12-3 or TRBV12-4 to TRBJ2-4; 8 nucleotides match TRBD2. This CDR3 has 17 amino acids. J gave up 0 bases and V 6 bases, and 10 bases lay outside the gene matches.

CDR3 residues: CSLEKRITDTQYF. CDR3 nucleotides: TGCAGCCTCGAAAAACGGATCACAGATACGCAGTATTTT. V usage is TRBV20-1 and J usage is TRBJ2-3, with no clear D. The CDR3 runs 13 residues. Germline values: CDR1 DFQATT, CDR2 SNEGSKA (reference sequence).

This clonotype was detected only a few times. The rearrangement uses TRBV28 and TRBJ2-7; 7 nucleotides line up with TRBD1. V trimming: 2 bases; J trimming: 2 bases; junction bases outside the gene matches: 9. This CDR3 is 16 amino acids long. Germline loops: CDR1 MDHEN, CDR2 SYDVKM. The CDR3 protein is CASSLSVGQPTYEQYF. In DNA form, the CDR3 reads TGTGCCAGCAGTTTAAGTGTGGGACAGCCGACCTACGAGCAGTACTTC.

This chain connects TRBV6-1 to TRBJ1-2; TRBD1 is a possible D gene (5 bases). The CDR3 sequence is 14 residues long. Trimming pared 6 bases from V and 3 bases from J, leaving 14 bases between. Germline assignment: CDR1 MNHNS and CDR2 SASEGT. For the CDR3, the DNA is TGTGCCAGCAGGACTTTTCGGGGCCACTATGGCTACACCTTC. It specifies CASRTFRGHYGYTF.

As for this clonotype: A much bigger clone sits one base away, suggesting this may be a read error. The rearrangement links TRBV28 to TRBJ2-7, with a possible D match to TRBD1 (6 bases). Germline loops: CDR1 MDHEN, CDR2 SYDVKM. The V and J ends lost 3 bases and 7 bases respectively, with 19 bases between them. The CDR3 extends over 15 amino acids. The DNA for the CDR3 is TGTGCCAGCAGTTTTCGGGGACACCTTTACAATGAGCAGTACTTC. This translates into CASSFRGHLYNEQYF.

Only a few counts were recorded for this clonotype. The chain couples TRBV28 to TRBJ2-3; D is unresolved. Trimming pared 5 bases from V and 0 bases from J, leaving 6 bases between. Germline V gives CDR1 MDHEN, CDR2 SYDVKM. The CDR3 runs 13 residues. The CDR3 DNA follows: TGTGCCAGCAGTATCATTAGCACAGATACGCAGTATTTT. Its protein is CASSIISTDTQYF. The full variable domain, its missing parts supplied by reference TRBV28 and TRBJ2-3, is DVKVTQSSRYLVKRTGEKVFLECVQDMDHENMFWYRQDPGLGLRLIYFSYDVKMKEKGDIPEGYSVSREKKERFSLILESASTNQTSMYLCASSIISTDTQYFGPGTRLTVL.

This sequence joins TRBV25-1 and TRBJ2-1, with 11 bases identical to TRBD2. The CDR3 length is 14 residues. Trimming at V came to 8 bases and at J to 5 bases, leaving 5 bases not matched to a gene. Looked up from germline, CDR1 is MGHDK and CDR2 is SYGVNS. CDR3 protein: CASGTGLADNEQFF. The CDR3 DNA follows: TGTGCCAGCGGAACGGGACTAGCGGACAATGAGCAGTTCTTC.

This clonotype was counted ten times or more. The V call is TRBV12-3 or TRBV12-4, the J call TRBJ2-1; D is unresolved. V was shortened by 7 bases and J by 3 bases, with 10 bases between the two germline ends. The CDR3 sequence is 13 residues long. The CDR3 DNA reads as TGTGCCAGCACCCTCCCAGTCTACAATGAGCAGTTCTTC. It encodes CASTLPVYNEQFF.

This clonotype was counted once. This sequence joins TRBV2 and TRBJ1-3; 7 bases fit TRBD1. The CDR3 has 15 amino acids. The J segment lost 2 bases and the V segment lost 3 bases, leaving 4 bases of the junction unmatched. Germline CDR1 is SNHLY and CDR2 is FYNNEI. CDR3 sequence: CASSDKQGAGNTIYF. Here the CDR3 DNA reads TGTGCCAGCAGTGACAAGCAGGGGGCTGGAAACACCATATATTTT.

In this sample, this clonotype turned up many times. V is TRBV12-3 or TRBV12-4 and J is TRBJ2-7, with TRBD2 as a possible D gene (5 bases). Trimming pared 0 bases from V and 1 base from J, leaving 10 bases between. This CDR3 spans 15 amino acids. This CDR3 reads CASSLAPGSSYEQYF. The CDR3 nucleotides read TGTGCCAGCAGTTTAGCCCCTGGGAGTTCCTACGAGCAGTACTTC.

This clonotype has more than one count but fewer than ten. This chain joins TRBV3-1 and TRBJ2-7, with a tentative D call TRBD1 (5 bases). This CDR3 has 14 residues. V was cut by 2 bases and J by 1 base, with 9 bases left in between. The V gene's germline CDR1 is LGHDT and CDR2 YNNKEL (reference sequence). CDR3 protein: CASSQQGSSYEQYF. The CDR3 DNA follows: TGTGCCAGCAGCCAACAGGGATCGTCCTACGAGCAGTACTTC.

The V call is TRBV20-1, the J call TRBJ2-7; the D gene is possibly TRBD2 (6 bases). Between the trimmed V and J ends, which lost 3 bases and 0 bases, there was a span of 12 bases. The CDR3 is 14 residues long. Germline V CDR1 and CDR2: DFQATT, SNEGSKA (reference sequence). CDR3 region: CSASAPGDSYEQYF. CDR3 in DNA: TGCAGTGCTAGTGCTCCGGGGGACTCCTACGAGCAGTACTTC.

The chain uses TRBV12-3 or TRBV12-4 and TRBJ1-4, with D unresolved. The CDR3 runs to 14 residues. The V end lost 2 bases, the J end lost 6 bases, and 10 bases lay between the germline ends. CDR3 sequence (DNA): TGTGCCAGCAGTTTAAAGGTTGTCGATGAAAAACTGTTTTTT. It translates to CASSLKVVDEKLFF.

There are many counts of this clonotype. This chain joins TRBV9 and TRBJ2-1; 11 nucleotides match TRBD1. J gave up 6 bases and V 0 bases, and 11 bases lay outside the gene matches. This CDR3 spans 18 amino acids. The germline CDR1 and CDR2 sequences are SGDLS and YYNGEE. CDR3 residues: CASSVAPHRDRGINEQFF. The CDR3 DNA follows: TGTGCCAGCAGCGTAGCCCCCCACCGGGACAGGGGGATCAATGAGCAGTTCTTC.

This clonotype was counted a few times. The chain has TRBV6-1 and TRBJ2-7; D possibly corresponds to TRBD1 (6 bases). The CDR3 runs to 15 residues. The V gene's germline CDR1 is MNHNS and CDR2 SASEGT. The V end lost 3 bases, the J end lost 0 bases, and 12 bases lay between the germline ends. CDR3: CASSDAGVSSYEQYF. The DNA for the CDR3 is TGTGCCAGCAGTGACGCAGGGGTTAGCTCCTACGAGCAGTACTTC.

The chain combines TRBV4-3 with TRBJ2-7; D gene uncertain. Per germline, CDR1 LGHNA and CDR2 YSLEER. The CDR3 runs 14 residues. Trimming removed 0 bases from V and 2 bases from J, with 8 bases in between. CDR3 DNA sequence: TGCGCCAGCAGCCAAGACGGCGGAGCCTACGAGCAGTACTTC. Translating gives CASSQDGGAYEQYF.